One and the same sample provided the 28 T cell receptor beta chains below, sequenced in a study of T cell repertoires in cytomegalovirus infection. TCRdb reanalysed the reads using MiXCR and keeps one entry per CDR3 protein. The table includes fewer than 400,000 distinct CDR3 sequences, 15% to 20% detected once. Source material: PBMCs. These receptors were obtained from a human donor in good health (CMV status not recorded). Some clones in this sample may be carry-over from other donors' samples.

V usage is TRBV11-2 and J usage is TRBJ2-3, with D perhaps TRBD2 (5 bases). Trimming removed 5 bases at V and 4 bases at J, with 19 bases between. Germline assignment: CDR1 SGHAT and CDR2 FQNNGV. The CDR3 totals 16 residues. The CDR3 DNA follows: TGTGCCAGCAGCGCCAGGTTATTTCGGGGTGCAGATACGCAGTATTTT. It translates to CASSARLFRGADTQYF. The entire variable domain, with the rest obtained from reference TRBV11-2 and TRBJ2-3, is as follows: EAGVAQSPRYKIIEKRQSVAFWCNPISGHATLYWYQQILGQGPKLLIQFQNNGVVDDSQLPKDRFSAERLKGVDSTLKIQPAKLEDSAVYLCASSARLFRGADTQYFGPGTRLTVL.

The rearrangement uses TRBV5-5 and TRBJ2-1; D not certain. Germline V gene lookup returns CDR1 SGHKS and CDR2 YYEKEE (reference sequence). The CDR3 loop spans 14 amino acids. The V and J ends lost 0 bases and 9 bases respectively, with 13 bases between them. CDR3 DNA sequence: TGTGCCAGCAGCTTGGATTTGGCTTCGGGTGAGCAGTTCTTC. Its protein product is CASSLDLASGEQFF. Supplemented by reference TRBV5-5 and TRBJ2-1, the full variable domain reads DAGVTQSPTHLIKTRGQQVTLRCSPISGHKSVSWYQQVLGQGPQFIFQYYEKEERGRGNFPDRFSARQFPNYSSELNVNALLLGDSALYLCASSLDLASGEQFFGPGTRLTVL.

This clonotype turned up a few times. V is TRBV25-1 and J is TRBJ2-3; D is unclear. CDR1 and CDR2 (germline): MGHDK, SYGVNS. This CDR3 comprises 13 residues. The germline V and J ends were trimmed by 5 bases and 4 bases, with 10 bases remaining between them. The DNA of the CDR3 is TGTGCCAGCAGTTATGTGGAAGCAGATACGCAGTATTTT. This encodes CASSYVEADTQYF.

This clonotype appeared many times. This rearrangement joins TRBV12-3 or TRBV12-4 to TRBJ1-4; 9 bases are a match to TRBD1. The V and J ends lost 6 bases and 7 bases, in that order; junction bases with no gene match: 12. The CDR3 is 16 amino acids. CDR3 in amino acids: CASSNHGQGIGEKLFF. The CDR3 region has the DNA TGTGCCAGCAGCAATCACGGACAGGGGATCGGTGAAAAACTGTTTTTT.

CDR3 DNA sequence: TGTGCCAGCAGCAGAGGACAGCACTACGAGCAGTACTTC. Amino acids: CASSRGQHYEQYF. The rearrangement uses TRBV11-2 and TRBJ2-7; D is perhaps TRBD1 (6 bases). V lost 5 bases and J lost 3, with 11 bases in between. Germline CDR1 and CDR2: SGHAT and FQNNGV. This CDR3 is 13 amino acids long.

The chain joins TRBV7-9 to TRBJ1-1; a possible D gene is TRBD1 (6 bases). The CDR3 is 14 residues long. CDR1 is SEHNR, CDR2 FQNEAQ, per germline (reference sequence). The V and J ends lost 2 bases and 8 bases respectively, with 15 bases between them. CDR3: CASSLLAGDREAFF. The CDR3 bases are TGTGCCAGCAGCTTACTTGCAGGGGATCGGGAAGCTTTCTTT.

This clonotype has a handful of counts. This chain joins TRBV20-1 and TRBJ1-4; maybe TRBD1 (5 bases). Looked up from germline, CDR1 is DFQATT and CDR2 is SNEGSKA (reference sequence). The CDR3 sequence is 13 residues long. The ends were cut back, 5 bases at V and 7 bases at J, with 14 bases in the middle. CDR3 DNA: TGCAGTGCTTTCGACGACAGCGGTGAAAAACTGTTTTTT. This translates into CSAFDDSGEKLFF.

This clonotype appeared many times. This chain uses TRBV4-1 with TRBJ1-5; 10 bases are shared with TRBD1. Germline V gene lookup returns CDR1 MGHRA and CDR2 YSYEKL. This CDR3 contains 16 residues. The J segment lost 5 bases and the V segment lost 2 bases, leaving 6 bases of the junction unmatched. CDR3 nucleotide sequence: TGCGCCAGCAGCCAACACCCCGGGACAGGGGATCAGCCCCAGCATTTT. This gives the protein CASSQHPGTGDQPQHF.

This clonotype was seen only a few times. The chain carries TRBV29-1 and TRBJ2-7; D perhaps matches TRBD2 (5 bases). Per germline, CDR1 SQVTM and CDR2 ANQGSEA. V was pared by 4 bases and J by 2 bases, with 15 bases between. The CDR3 extends over 14 amino acids. CDR3 region: CSVVTGWDPYEQYF. The DNA for the CDR3 is TGCAGCGTTGTTACGGGGTGGGATCCCTACGAGCAGTACTTC.

The sample holds many counts of this clonotype. This sequence joins TRBV7-2 and TRBJ2-5; TRBD2 might be the D (5 bases). The germline CDR1 and CDR2 sequences are SGHTA and FQGNSA. This CDR3 spans 15 amino acids. Trimming took 0 bases from V and 4 from J, leaving 12 bases between them. This chain's CDR3 is CASSLADGVGETQYF. The DNA for the CDR3 is TGTGCCAGCAGCTTAGCGGACGGGGTAGGAGAGACCCAGTACTTC.

This clonotype was picked up many times. V gene TRBV7-2 combines with J gene TRBJ1-1; TRBD1 is a possible D gene (6 bases). V dropped 8 bases and J dropped 3 bases, with 16 bases sitting between them. Germline lookup yields CDR1 SGHTA and CDR2 FQGNSA. The CDR3 consists of 14 residues. CDR3 residues: CASRGRGGDTEAFF. The CDR3, as DNA: TGTGCCAGCCGGGGGCGGGGGGGGGACACTGAAGCTTTCTTT. Full variable domain (outside the CDR3, taken from reference TRBV7-2 and TRBJ1-1): GAGVSQSPSNKVTEKGKDVELRCDPISGHTALYWYRQSLGQGLEFLIYFQGNSAPDKSGLPSDRFSAERTGGSVSTLTIQRTQQEDSAVYLCASRGRGGDTEAFFGQGTRLTVV.

The chain employs TRBV20-1 and TRBJ1-5; TRBD1 aligns across 7 bases. The CDR3 sequence is 13 residues long. Germline values: CDR1 DFQATT, CDR2 SNEGSKA (reference sequence). The V segment lost 4 bases and the J segment 3 bases; nucleotides outside the gene matches: 3. In DNA, the CDR3 is TGCAGTGCTATAGACAGGGCCAATCAGCCCCAGCATTTT. This codes for CSAIDRANQPQHF.

This clonotype was seen only a few times. This sequence joins TRBV3-1 and TRBJ2-7; TRBD2 agrees at 13 bases. Germline V gives CDR1 LGHDT, CDR2 YNNKEL (reference sequence). The CDR3 length is 13 residues. J lost 5 bases, V lost 10 bases, and 5 bases had no gene match. The CDR3 sequence: CATSTSGRDEQYF. The CDR3 DNA reads as TGTGCCACCTCTACTAGCGGGAGGGACGAGCAGTACTTC.

With regard to this clonotype: The junction differs from germline at one of its ends, possibly a read error. V gene TRBV11-2 combines with J gene TRBJ2-1; D gene unclear. This CDR3 is built from 15 residues. Germline lookup yields CDR1 SGHAT and CDR2 FQNNGV. The CDR3 region has the DNA TGTGCCAACAGCCCTGCCTCTAGCTCCTACAATGAGCAGTTCTTC. Amino acid sequence: CANSPASSSYNEQFF. Drawing the rest from reference TRBV11-2 and TRBJ2-1, the complete variable domain is EAGVAQSPRYKIIEKRQSVAFWCNPISGHATLYWYQQILGQGPKLLIQFQNNGVVDDSQLPKDRFSAERLKGVDSTLKIQPAKLEDSAVYLCANSPASSSYNEQFFGPGTRLTVL.

In the case of this clonotype: A much larger clone lies a single base off, so this may be a read error. The chain carries TRBV27 and TRBJ2-3; 7 nucleotides align to TRBD2. The V segment lost 7 bases and the J segment 5 bases; nucleotides outside the gene matches: 12. This CDR3 spans 15 amino acids. Per germline, CDR1 MNHEY and CDR2 SMNVEV (reference sequence). Here the CDR3 DNA reads TGTGCCAGCAACCATTGGGGGGGTCTGATAGATACGCAGTATTTT. Translating it yields CASNHWGGLIDTQYF.

The chain couples TRBV20-1 to TRBJ2-7, with a tentative D call TRBD2 (6 bases). V lost 0 bases and J lost 5, with 17 bases in between. Germline V lookup: CDR1 DFQATT, CDR2 SNEGSKA (reference sequence). The CDR3 covers 15 residues. The CDR3 sequence: CSARDLSGPGDEQYF. For the CDR3, the DNA is TGCAGTGCTAGAGATCTGAGCGGGCCCGGAGACGAGCAGTACTTC.

Worth noting for this clonotype: This may be a read error, as it is one base from a much larger clone. The missing conserved phenylalanine or tryptophan at the end of this CDR3 makes a read error likely. This rearrangement joins TRBV6-2 or TRBV6-3 to TRBJ1-5; D uncertain. This CDR3 comprises 16 residues. Trimming stripped 5 bases from V and 4 bases from J, with 18 bases between. Germline loops: CDR1 MNHEY, CDR2 SVGEGT. CDR3 DNA: TGTGCCAGCAGTGAAGTCGGAACAGCTATAAATCAGCCCCAGCATTTG. Translation: CASSEVGTAINQPQHL.

This clonotype has ten or more counts. This sequence joins TRBV12-3 or TRBV12-4 and TRBJ1-2; 7 nucleotides match TRBD1. Trimming took 6 bases from V and 6 from J; bases not matched to a gene: 19. The CDR3 is 17 amino acids. CDR3 loop: CASSRNTGVVLSDGYTF. The CDR3 DNA reads as TGTGCCAGCAGCCGTAATACAGGGGTCGTCCTAAGCGATGGCTACACCTTC.

The chain combines TRBV18 with TRBJ2-7; D may be TRBD1 or TRBD2 (5 bases each). Trimming left V 4 bases short and J 3 bases short, with 13 bases between. This CDR3 is built from 14 residues. The germline CDR1 and CDR2 sequences are KGHSH and LQKENI. CDR3 nucleotide sequence: TGTGCCAGCTCACGCGCCGGGACCCTCTACGAGCAGTACTTC. Its translation: CASSRAGTLYEQYF.

This clonotype was seen repeatedly, ten times or more. The J gene is TRBJ2-7, the V gene TRBV11-2; D call uncertain. The CDR3 has 14 residues. Deletions cut 4 bases from V and 0 bases from J, with 10 bases between. Germline CDR1 and CDR2: SGHAT and FQNNGV. In DNA form, the CDR3 reads TGTGCCAGCAGCTACGTTCTAAGCTCCTACGAGCAGTACTTC. It specifies CASSYVLSSYEQYF.

This clonotype was detected a few times. J is TRBJ2-1 and V is TRBV6-2 or TRBV6-3; 7 bases align to TRBD1. The germline gives CDR1 MNHEY, CDR2 SVGEGT. V gave up 8 bases and J gave up 9 bases; unmatched junction bases: 13. The CDR3 totals 14 residues. The CDR3 loop reads CASERDSPTSEQFF. Written as DNA, the CDR3 is TGTGCCAGCGAGAGGGACAGCCCTACAAGTGAGCAGTTCTTC.

This chain connects TRBV11-3 to TRBJ2-7; D gene ambiguous. This CDR3 region has 13 residues. From germline, CDR1 is SGHNT and CDR2 YENEEA. With 1 base removed from V and 7 bases from J, the gap between germline ends came to 11 bases. CDR3 bases: TGTGCCAGCAGCTTAGGGCCCGCTCGAGAGCAGTACTTC. The encoded protein is CASSLGPAREQYF.

The gene calls are TRBV20-1 and TRBJ2-1; TRBD2 is a possible D gene (6 bases). CDR3 length equals 14 residues. The germline CDR1 and CDR2 sequences are DFQATT and SNEGSKA (reference sequence). The ends were cut back, 0 bases at V and 4 bases at J, with 10 bases in the middle. The CDR3: CSARDGGLYNEQFF. The DNA of the CDR3 is TGCAGTGCTAGAGACGGGGGACTGTACAATGAGCAGTTCTTC.

This clonotype has a handful of counts. V is TRBV20-1 and J is TRBJ2-7; 13 positions match TRBD2. CDR3 length: 15 residues. With V trimmed by 1 base and J by 5 bases, 5 bases remained unmatched. Germline CDR1 DFQATT, CDR2 SNEGSKA (reference sequence). The CDR3 DNA follows: TGCAGTGCTAGAGCATTTGGACTAGCGGGAGACGAGCAGTACTTC. Translation gives CSARAFGLAGDEQYF.

The chain couples TRBV11-2 to TRBJ2-1, with D possibly matching TRBD2 (6 bases). Trimming shortened V by 1 base and J by 2 bases, and 9 bases separated the two germline ends. The CDR3 totals 15 residues. CDR1 SGHAT and CDR2 FQNNGV come from the germline V gene. CDR3: CASSLVAGTYNEQFF. The CDR3 DNA reads as TGTGCCAGCAGCTTAGTGGCGGGGACCTACAATGAGCAGTTCTTC.

There are many counts of this clonotype. V usage is TRBV7-2 and J usage is TRBJ2-1; the D gene is possibly TRBD2 (6 bases). In germline, CDR1 is SGHTA, CDR2 FQGNSA. V lost 9 bases and J lost 6, with 12 bases in between. This CDR3 is 12 amino acids long. CDR3 coding DNA: TGTGCCAGTGGAGGGGAACTCAATGAGCAGTTCTTC. Protein sequence: CASGGELNEQFF.

There are a few counts of this clonotype. The DNA for the CDR3 is TGCGCCAGCTCACCGGGACTAGTTGCCGGGGAGCTGTTTTTT. Its protein is CASSPGLVAGELFF. The rearrangement links TRBV4-3 to TRBJ2-2; 8 bases are shared with TRBD2. CDR3 length: 14 amino acids. Looked up from germline, CDR1 is LGHNA and CDR2 is YSLEER. After removal of 8 bases from V and 6 bases from J, the junction contained 8 bases not matched to a gene.

This clonotype was detected only a few times. This rearrangement joins TRBV15 to TRBJ2-3, with D unresolved. The ends were cut back, 0 bases at V and 5 bases at J, with 15 bases in the middle. The CDR3 sequence is 16 residues long. CDR1 and CDR2 (germline): LNHNV, YYDKDF (reference sequence). This CDR3 is CATSRDPGRSRDTQYF. For the CDR3, the DNA is TGTGCCACCAGCAGAGATCCCGGACGTAGTCGAGATACGCAGTATTTT. Drawing the rest from reference TRBV15 and TRBJ2-3, the complete variable domain is DAMVIQNPRYQVTQFGKPVTLSCSQTLNHNVMYWYQQKSSQAPKLLFHYYDKDFNNEADTPDNFQSRRPNTSFCFLDIRSPGLGDTAMYLCATSRDPGRSRDTQYFGPGTRLTVL.